This T cell receptor beta chain came from a study of early T cells in non-severe SARS-CoV-2 infection. In the study overall: From unsorted whole blood, bulk RNA was sequenced, and the chains remained unpaired.

General study findings and limits: CD4 and private specificities were missed by VDJdb matching, which favored anti-spike CD8 responses.

V was cut by 0 bases and J by 3 bases, with 9 bases left in between. Germline CDR1 and CDR2: LGHDT and YNNKEL (reference sequence). The CDR3 has 14 residues. cDNA molecules, individually, were tagged with unique molecular identifiers. TCRdb analysed the 5' RACE reads with MiXCR anew, one entry per CDR3 protein. The table includes some 45,000 distinct CDR3 sequences, about a tenth detected once. A note on this clonotype: Its antigen is undetermined.

The sequence derives from an adult who was a healthcare worker with PCR-confirmed SARS-CoV-2 infection or an uninfected control (not recorded which). The material sequenced was whole blood, taken at baseline. The chain carries TRBV3-1 and TRBJ2-7; D is perhaps TRBD2 (5 bases). CDR3 in DNA: TGTGCCAGCAGCCAAGATATTCGGGGCTACGAGCAGTACTTC. Its translation is CASSQDIRGYEQYF.